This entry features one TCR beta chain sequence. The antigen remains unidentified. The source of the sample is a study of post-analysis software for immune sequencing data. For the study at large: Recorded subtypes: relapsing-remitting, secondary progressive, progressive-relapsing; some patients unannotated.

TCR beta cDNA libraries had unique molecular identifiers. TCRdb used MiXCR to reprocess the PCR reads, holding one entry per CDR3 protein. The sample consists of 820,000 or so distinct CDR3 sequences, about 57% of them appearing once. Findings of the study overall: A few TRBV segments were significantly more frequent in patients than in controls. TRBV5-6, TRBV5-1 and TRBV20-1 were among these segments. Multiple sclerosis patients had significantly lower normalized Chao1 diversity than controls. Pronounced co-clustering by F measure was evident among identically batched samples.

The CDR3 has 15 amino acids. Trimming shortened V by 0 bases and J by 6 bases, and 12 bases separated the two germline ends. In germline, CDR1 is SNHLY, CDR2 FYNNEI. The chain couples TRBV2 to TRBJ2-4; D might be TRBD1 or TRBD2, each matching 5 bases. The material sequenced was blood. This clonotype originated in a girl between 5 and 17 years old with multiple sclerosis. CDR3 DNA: TGTGCCAGCAGTGAAGCCACGGGGCGGACAAACATTCAGTACTTC. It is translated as CASSEATGRTNIQYF.